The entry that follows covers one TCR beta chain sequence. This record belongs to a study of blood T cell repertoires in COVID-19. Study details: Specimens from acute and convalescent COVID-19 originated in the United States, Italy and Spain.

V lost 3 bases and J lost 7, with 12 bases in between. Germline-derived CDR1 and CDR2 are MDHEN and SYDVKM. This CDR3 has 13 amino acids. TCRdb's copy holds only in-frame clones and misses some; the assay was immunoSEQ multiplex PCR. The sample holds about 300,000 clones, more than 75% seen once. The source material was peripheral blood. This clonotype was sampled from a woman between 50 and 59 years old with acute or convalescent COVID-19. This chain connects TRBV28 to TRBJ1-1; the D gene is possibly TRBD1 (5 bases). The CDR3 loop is CASSLPGPGEAFF. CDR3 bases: TGTGCCAGCAGTTTGCCAGGGCCAGGTGAAGCTTTCTTT.